This T cell receptor beta chain was documented in a study of blood T cell repertoires in COVID-19. As for the study in general: T cells, B-cell-depleted T cells, or PBMCs provided the cDNA or gDNA that served as material.

A COVID-19 case had been met by exposed participants during the 2 weeks before study entry. Assay used: immunoSEQ multiplex PCR; TCRdb lists only in-frame clones, some missing. The sample yields roughly 190,000 clones, 84% seen once. The CDR3 loop spans 13 amino acids. From germline, CDR1 is SGHVS and CDR2 FNYEAQ. The V end lost 1 base, the J end lost 13 bases, and 16 bases lay between the germline ends. The sequenced sample consisted of PBMCs or T cells enriched from blood (not recorded which). The chain links TRBV7-6 to TRBJ1-2, with D tentatively TRBD1 (6 bases). This sequence was found in a woman under 40 who had been exposed to COVID-19. DNA of the CDR3: TGTGCCAGCAGCTTAGGAGAGGACAGCTCCGCCACCTTC. This gives the protein CASSLGEDSSATF.